This T cell receptor (beta chain) was sequenced during a study of blood T cells in healthy people across ages. Study-level results: Long-lived donors had more naive CD4+ cells and higher diversity than aged donors.

Alongside a J-beta primer mix, a sample-barcoded 5' primer served in a second PCR lasting roughly 7 to 11 cycles. Researchers report that each sample yielded at least 2.5 million CDR3-containing paired-end reads. One entry per CDR3 protein results from TCRdb running MiXCR on the 5' RACE reads. The sample comprises some 1.4 million distinct CDR3 sequences, 42% of which are singletons, and 7% to 9.5% rests with the top ten. The study isolated at least 7 million PBMCs from each sample. For this clonotype: What it binds is unknown.

Specimen: blood. The origin of this receptor is a woman between 18 and 30 years old in good health.

The CDR3 protein is CASRGGGHGEQYF. CDR3 coding DNA: TGTGCCAGCCGCGGGGGAGGTCATGGCGAGCAGTACTTC. The genes are TRBV12-3 or TRBV12-4 and TRBJ2-7; TRBD2 matches 7 bases. The CDR3 sequence is 13 residues long. With 8 bases clipped from V and 6 bases from J, the junction kept 10 bases outside the gene matches.